The 21 T cell receptor beta chains below were found in one sample sequenced in a study of radiotherapy plus CTLA-4 blockade in lung cancer. Profiled with immunoSEQ multiplex PCR; TCRdb holds only in-frame clones, not every one. The sample carries about 120,000 clones, about nine tenths recorded once. This sample comprised peripheral blood, obtained from a patient treated with radiotherapy plus ipilimumab. Source of these receptors: a human donor with non-small cell lung cancer that progressed on radiotherapy plus ipilimumab.

The rearrangement joins TRBV27 to TRBJ2-6; 8 bases are a match to TRBD2. The germline gives CDR1 MNHEY, CDR2 SMNVEV (reference sequence). J gave up 4 bases and V 6 bases, and 14 bases lay outside the gene matches. The CDR3 is 18 amino acids. The CDR3 coding sequence is TGTGCCAGCAGAATCACTAGCGGCGCCCTGGGGGGGGCCAACGTCCTGACTTTC. Translation: CASRITSGALGGANVLTF.

This clone appeared a few times. The CDR3 region has the DNA TGTGCCAGCAGCTTAGGGCAGAAAGCTTTCTTT. As protein: CASSLGQKAFF. The rearrangement links TRBV7-9 to TRBJ1-1; the D is unclear. Germline CDR1 reads SEHNR; CDR2 reads FQNEAQ (reference sequence). CDR3 size: 11 residues. V lost 1 base and J 9 bases, leaving 6 bases between the germline ends. The whole variable domain, filled in from reference TRBV7-9 and TRBJ1-1, reads DTGVSQNPRHKITKRGQNVTFRCDPISEHNRLYWYRQTLGQGPEFLTYFQNEAQLEKSRLLSDRFSAERPKGSFSTLEIQRTEQGDSAMYLCASSLGQKAFFGQGTRLTVV.

The chain is built from TRBV11-3 and TRBJ2-7, with 10 bases identical to TRBD1. Trimming cost V 4 bases and J 1 base; bases outside gene matches: 13. Germline V gives CDR1 SGHNT, CDR2 YENEEA. The CDR3 consists of 18 residues. DNA for the CDR3: TGTGCCAGCAGCTCCCATCTTCCGGACAGGGGGTTATCCTACGAGCAGTACTTC. It codes for CASSSHLPDRGLSYEQYF.

The chain employs TRBV5-1 and TRBJ2-2, with 10 bases fitting TRBD2. The CDR3 extends over 17 amino acids. The V segment lost 4 bases and the J segment 0 bases; nucleotides outside the gene matches: 6. Germline V gives CDR1 SGHRS, CDR2 YFSETQ. The CDR3: CASSPSGSLTNTGELFF. CDR3 nucleotides: TGCGCCAGCAGCCCTAGCGGGAGTCTCACGAACACCGGGGAGCTGTTTTTT.

The CDR3 DNA sequence: TGCGCCAGCAGCTTGGCCCTGACTAGCGGGAACCCCTACGAGCAGTACTTC. It specifies CASSLALTSGNPYEQYF. This chain joins TRBV5-1 and TRBJ2-7, with TRBD2 matching over 11 bases. The CDR3 is 17 amino acids. Trimming at V came to 0 bases and at J to 2 bases, leaving 7 bases not matched to a gene. From germline, CDR1 is SGHRS and CDR2 YFSETQ.

The chain links TRBV7-9 to TRBJ1-1, with D uncertain. The CDR3 is 11 residues long. CDR1 is SEHNR, CDR2 FQNEAQ, per germline (reference sequence). Trimming shortened V by 10 bases and J by 5 bases, and 11 bases separated the two germline ends. CDR3 residues: CATSLGTEAFF. CDR3 in DNA: TGTGCCACTTCGTTGGGAACTGAAGCTTTCTTT. The entire variable domain, with the rest obtained from reference TRBV7-9 and TRBJ1-1, is as follows: DTGVSQNPRHKITKRGQNVTFRCDPISEHNRLYWYRQTLGQGPEFLTYFQNEAQLEKSRLLSDRFSAERPKGSFSTLEIQRTEQGDSAMYLCATSLGTEAFFGQGTRLTVV.

The rearrangement links TRBV1 to TRBJ1-1. TRBV1 is classified as a pseudogene. There are 13 residues in the CDR3. The CDR3 spells CTSSQDWDTEAFF. Here the CDR3 DNA reads TGCACCAGCAGCCAAGATTGGGACACTGAAGCTTTCTTT.

The rearrangement joins TRBV2 to TRBJ1-2; the D gene is possibly TRBD1 (6 bases). CDR1 and CDR2 from the germline V gene are SNHLY and FYNNEI. The CDR3 runs 14 residues. V dropped 4 bases and J dropped 1 base, with 10 bases sitting between them. Here the CDR3 reads CASSADRDNYGYTF. In DNA, the CDR3 is TGTGCCAGCAGTGCGGACAGAGATAACTATGGCTACACCTTC. Complete variable domain (other parts from reference TRBV2 and TRBJ1-2): EPEVTQTPSHQVTQMGQEVILRCVPISNHLYFYWYRQILGQKVEFLVSFYNNEISEKSEIFDDQFSVERPDGSNFTLKIRSTKLEDSAMYFCASSADRDNYGYTFGSGTRLTVV.

The chain links TRBV15 to TRBJ2-7, with 9 bases aligning to TRBD1. The trim removed 4 bases at V and 6 bases at J, leaving 7 bases unmatched. The CDR3 covers 14 residues. In germline, CDR1 is LNHNV, CDR2 YYDKDF (reference sequence). The CDR3 loop is CATSNGQGFGEQYF. CDR3 nucleotide sequence: TGTGCCACCAGCAACGGACAGGGGTTCGGCGAGCAGTACTTC. Together with reference TRBV15 and TRBJ2-7, the CDR3 gives the full variable domain: DAMVIQNPRYQVTQFGKPVTLSCSQTLNHNVMYWYQQKSSQAPKLLFHYYDKDFNNEADTPDNFQSRRPNTSFCFLDIRSPGLGDTAMYLCATSNGQGFGEQYFGPGTRLTVT.

The rearrangement uses TRBV27 and TRBJ2-7, with a weak D call TRBD2 (6 bases). Trimming took 3 bases from V and 7 from J, leaving 25 bases between them. This CDR3 contains 17 residues. Per the germline V gene, CDR1 is MNHEY and CDR2 is SMNVEV (reference sequence). Here the CDR3 reads CASSFSGPGTPGSEQYF. The DNA for the CDR3 is TGTGCCAGCAGTTTTTCAGGCCCCGGGACTCCAGGCTCGGAGCAGTACTTC.

The V and J genes are TRBV2 and TRBJ2-1, with 9 bases lining up with TRBD2. Germline V gives CDR1 SNHLY, CDR2 FYNNEI. The CDR3 runs to 15 residues. V shed 8 bases, J shed 3 bases, and the junction held 8 bases outside the gene matches. The CDR3 coding sequence is TGTGCCAGCTGCCCCTCTAGCGGGAACTACAATGAGCAGTTCTTC. Translating it yields CASCPSSGNYNEQFF. Filled out from reference TRBV2 and TRBJ2-1, the complete variable domain reads EPEVTQTPSHQVTQMGQEVILRCVPISNHLYFYWYRQILGQKVEFLVSFYNNEISEKSEIFDDQFSVERPDGSNFTLKIRSTKLEDSAMYFCASCPSSGNYNEQFFGPGTRLTVL.

The chain recombines TRBV6-1 with TRBJ2-7; 10 bases fit TRBD2. Germline-derived CDR1 and CDR2 are MNHNS and SASEGT. This CDR3 is built from 14 residues. J was trimmed by 3 bases and V by 3 bases; bases with no gene match: 2. The DNA for the CDR3 is TGTGCCAGCAGTGAGACTAGCGGGTACTACGAGCAGTACTTC. Translated, it gives CASSETSGYYEQYF.

The chain carries TRBV7-2 and TRBJ2-7; D possibly corresponds to TRBD2 (6 bases). Germline-derived CDR1 and CDR2 are SGHTA and FQGNSA. V gave up 5 bases and J gave up 4 bases, with 18 bases separating them. CDR3 size: 15 residues. The chain's CDR3 is CASSPATGEQYEQYF. The CDR3 region has the DNA TGTGCCAGCAGCCCCGCGACGGGAGAACAGTACGAGCAGTACTTC.

V and J are TRBV11-2 and TRBJ2-3; D not resolved. Trimming cost V 3 bases and J 2 bases, with 0 bases left between them. The CDR3 has 11 residues. Per the germline V gene, CDR1 is SGHAT and CDR2 is FQNNGV. The CDR3 protein is CASSFTDTQYF. DNA for the CDR3: TGTGCCAGCAGCTTCACAGATACGCAGTATTTT. Full variable domain (missing parts from reference TRBV11-2 and TRBJ2-3): EAGVAQSPRYKIIEKRQSVAFWCNPISGHATLYWYQQILGQGPKLLIQFQNNGVVDDSQLPKDRFSAERLKGVDSTLKIQPAKLEDSAVYLCASSFTDTQYFGPGTRLTVL.

The chain employs TRBV7-2 and TRBJ2-7; the D gene is possibly TRBD1 (6 bases). The CDR3 extends over 13 amino acids. Germline V CDR1 and CDR2: SGHTA, FQGNSA. The V end lost 4 bases, the J end lost 3 bases, and 10 bases lay between the germline ends. CDR3 nucleotides: TGTGCCAGCAGCTCCGGACAGATCTACGAGCAGTACTTC. As protein: CASSSGQIYEQYF.

The gene calls are TRBV7-8 and TRBJ2-7; 9 bases map to TRBD1. V trimming: 1 base; J trimming: 3 bases; junction bases outside the gene matches: 4. From germline, CDR1 is SGHVS and CDR2 FQNEAQ. The CDR3 is 15 residues long. DNA of the CDR3: TGTGCCAGCAGCTTAGGGACAGGGGTAATCTACGAGCAGTACTTC. As protein: CASSLGTGVIYEQYF.

This chain joins TRBV6-5 and TRBJ2-1; D possibly corresponds to TRBD2 (5 bases). V was trimmed by 0 bases and J by 10 bases, leaving 19 bases between them. The CDR3 has 16 residues. CDR1 is MNHEY and CDR2 is SVGAGI in the germline V gene. The CDR3 is CASSYSPSGRLGEQFF. The CDR3 region has the DNA TGTGCCAGCAGTTACTCTCCCAGCGGACGTCTTGGGGAGCAGTTCTTC.

Regarding this clone: Germline and junction disagree at one end, which may indicate a read error. V gene TRBV12-5 combines with J gene TRBJ1-2; D gene ambiguous. Looked up from germline, CDR1 is LGHNT and CDR2 is FRNRAP. This CDR3 spans 13 amino acids. The CDR3 here is CASGLNPDYGYTF. In DNA form, the CDR3 reads TGTGCTAGTGGTTTGAACCCCGACTACGGCTACACCTTC.

The genes are TRBV2 and TRBJ1-2; D uncertain. CDR3 length: 13 amino acids. Germline V gene lookup returns CDR1 SNHLY and CDR2 FYNNEI. Trimming stripped 8 bases from V and 9 bases from J, with 19 bases between. The CDR3 coding sequence is TGTGCCAGCGGCCAGGACTTAGGCTCTAGCTACACCTTC. It codes for CASGQDLGSSYTF.

The chain links TRBV25-1 to TRBJ2-3; 11 nucleotides align to TRBD2. Germline CDR1 reads MGHDK; CDR2 reads SYGVNS. The CDR3 runs to 15 residues. V was clipped by 4 bases and J by 4 bases; unmatched bases: 4. The CDR3 bases are TGTGCCAGCAGTGTTAGCGGGAGGGCCGCAGATACGCAGTATTTT. Amino acids: CASSVSGRAADTQYF.

This clone was observed a handful of times. The rearrangement uses TRBV6-5 and TRBJ1-1; 7 nucleotides match TRBD1. V shed 5 bases and J 6 bases; nucleotides not matched to a gene: 6. This CDR3 spans 13 amino acids. Germline V gene sequence: CDR1 MNHEY, CDR2 SVGAGI. CDR3 region: CASSEGQRPEAFF. In nucleotides, the CDR3 is TGTGCCAGCAGTGAGGGACAGCGACCTGAAGCTTTCTTT.